Below, 11 T cell receptor beta chains from the same sample are listed, as sequenced in a study of T cell changes during pregnancy in multiple sclerosis. Some clones are missing from TCRdb's copy, which holds only in-frame ones; the method was immunoSEQ multiplex PCR. Of roughly 70,000 clones listed, roughly 92% are singletons. The sequencing used peripheral blood, collected in the third trimester of pregnancy. These receptors were collected from a female donor with multiple sclerosis, enrolled in a pregnancy study.

The chain joins TRBV6-1 to TRBJ2-7; D possibly corresponds to TRBD1 (5 bases). The V end lost 6 bases, the J end lost 1 base, and 16 bases lay between the germline ends. Germline lookup yields CDR1 MNHNS and CDR2 SASEGT. The CDR3 contains 15 residues. CDR3 sequence reads: CASRTDRAPSYEQYF. In DNA, the CDR3 is TGTGCCAGCAGGACAGACCGGGCACCTTCCTACGAGCAGTACTTC.

The V gene is TRBV7-7, the J gene TRBJ1-1, with TRBD1 as a possible D gene (6 bases). The CDR3 extends over 13 amino acids. V was shortened by 1 base and J by 7 bases, with 10 bases between the two germline ends. Germline lookup yields CDR1 SSHAT and CDR2 FNYEAQ (reference sequence). CDR3 bases: TGTGCCAGCAGCTTAGGGCAGGGGCATGAAGCTTTCTTT. Protein sequence: CASSLGQGHEAFF.

The chain links TRBV18 to TRBJ2-5, with D maybe TRBD2 (5 bases). This CDR3 spans 14 amino acids. V lost 0 bases and J lost 8, with 13 bases in between. Germline CDR1 is KGHSH and CDR2 is LQKENI. The CDR3 reads CASSPPWGEGTQYF. CDR3 DNA: TGTGCCAGCTCACCACCGTGGGGTGAGGGAACCCAGTACTTC.

The genes are TRBV6-4 and TRBJ2-3; TRBD1 matches 8 bases. The CDR3 sequence is 15 residues long. V was clipped by 3 bases and J by 2 bases; unmatched bases: 4. In germline, CDR1 is MRHNA, CDR2 SNTAGT. The CDR3 DNA reads as TGTGCCAGCAGTGAAATGGGACAGGCCACAGATACGCAGTATTTT. Protein product: CASSEMGQATDTQYF.

This clone was seen once. The gene calls are TRBV11-3 and TRBJ1-1, with D maybe TRBD1 (6 bases). V was clipped by 5 bases and J by 5 bases, with 12 bases between them. CDR1 SGHNT and CDR2 YENEEA come from the germline V gene. The CDR3 runs 13 residues. The CDR3 DNA reads TGTGCCAGCAGCACCAGCCAGGGGACTGAAGCTTTCTTT. Its protein product is CASSTSQGTEAFF. The variable domain in full, with the rest retrieved from reference TRBV11-3 and TRBJ1-1, is EAGVVQSPRYKIIEKKQPVAFWCNPISGHNTLYWYLQNLGQGPELLIRYENEEAVDDSQLPKDRFSAERLKGVDSTLKIQPAELGDSAVYLCASSTSQGTEAFFGQGTRLTVV.

The chain uses TRBV29-1 and TRBJ2-1, with 7 nucleotides matching TRBD1. The CDR3 is 13 residues long. Trimming cost V 3 bases and J 4 bases; bases outside gene matches: 3. Looked up from germline, CDR1 is SQVTM and CDR2 is ANQGSEA. CDR3 DNA: TGCAGCGTTGATGGGACAGAGTACAATGAGCAGTTCTTC. Its translation is CSVDGTEYNEQFF.

V is TRBV5-4 and J is TRBJ2-3; 9 positions agree with TRBD2. The CDR3 spans 17 residues. From germline, CDR1 is SGHNT and CDR2 YYREEE (reference sequence). J lost 1 base, V lost 0 bases, and 6 bases had no gene match. The CDR3 loop is CASSLALAGTGTDTQYF. The CDR3 DNA is TGTGCCAGCAGCTTGGCCCTAGCGGGGACGGGCACAGATACGCAGTATTTT.

This chain joins TRBV30 and TRBJ2-5; 8 bases are a match to TRBD2. With 2 bases clipped from V and 2 bases from J, the junction kept 10 bases outside the gene matches. The V gene's germline CDR1 is GTSNPN and CDR2 SVGIG (reference sequence). This CDR3 contains 16 residues. In DNA, the CDR3 is TGTGCCTGGAGTCTAACGGGAGGGCCCTTACAAGAGACCCAGTACTTC. Translation: CAWSLTGGPLQETQYF.

V usage is TRBV30 and J usage is TRBJ2-5; 7 bases map to TRBD2. The CDR3 runs to 14 residues. The germline V gene encodes CDR1 GTSNPN and CDR2 SVGIG (reference sequence). V lost 2 bases to trimming and J lost 1 base; unmatched junction nucleotides: 4. CDR3 region: CAWSSGVGQETQYF. DNA of the CDR3: TGTGCCTGGAGTAGCGGGGTGGGCCAAGAGACCCAGTACTTC.

The genes are TRBV9 and TRBJ2-3; a weak D match, TRBD2 (5 bases). The germline V gene has CDR1 SGDLS and CDR2 YYNGEE. Trimming removed 3 bases from V and 1 base from J, with 9 bases in between. The CDR3 spans 14 residues. In nucleotides, the CDR3 is TGTGCCAGCAGCGCCTATAGCGGCACAGATACGCAGTATTTT. Its translation is CASSAYSGTDTQYF.

The V call is TRBV5-1, the J call TRBJ2-7, with TRBD1 matching 11 bases. The V and J ends lost 4 bases and 5 bases, in that order; junction bases with no gene match: 5. The CDR3 length is 14 residues. Germline CDR1 SGHRS, CDR2 YFSETQ. Written as DNA, the CDR3 is TGCGCCAGCAGCCCGGGACAGGGGGAGGACGAGCAGTACTTC. It yields the protein CASSPGQGEDEQYF.